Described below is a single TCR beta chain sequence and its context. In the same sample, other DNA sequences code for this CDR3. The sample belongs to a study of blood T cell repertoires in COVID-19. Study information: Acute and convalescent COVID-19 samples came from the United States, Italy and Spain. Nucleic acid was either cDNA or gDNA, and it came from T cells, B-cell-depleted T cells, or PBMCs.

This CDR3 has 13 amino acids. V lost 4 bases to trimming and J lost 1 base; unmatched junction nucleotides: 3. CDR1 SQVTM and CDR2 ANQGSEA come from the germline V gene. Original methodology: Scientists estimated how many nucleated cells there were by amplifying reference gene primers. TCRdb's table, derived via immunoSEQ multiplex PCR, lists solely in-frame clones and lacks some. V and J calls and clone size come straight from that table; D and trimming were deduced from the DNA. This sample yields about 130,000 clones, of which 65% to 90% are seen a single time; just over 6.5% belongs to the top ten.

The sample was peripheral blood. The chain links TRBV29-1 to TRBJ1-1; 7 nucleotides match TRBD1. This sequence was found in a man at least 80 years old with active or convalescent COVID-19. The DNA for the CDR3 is TGCAGCGTTGGGGACAGCAAGAACACTGAAGCTTTCTTT. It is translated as CSVGDSKNTEAFF.